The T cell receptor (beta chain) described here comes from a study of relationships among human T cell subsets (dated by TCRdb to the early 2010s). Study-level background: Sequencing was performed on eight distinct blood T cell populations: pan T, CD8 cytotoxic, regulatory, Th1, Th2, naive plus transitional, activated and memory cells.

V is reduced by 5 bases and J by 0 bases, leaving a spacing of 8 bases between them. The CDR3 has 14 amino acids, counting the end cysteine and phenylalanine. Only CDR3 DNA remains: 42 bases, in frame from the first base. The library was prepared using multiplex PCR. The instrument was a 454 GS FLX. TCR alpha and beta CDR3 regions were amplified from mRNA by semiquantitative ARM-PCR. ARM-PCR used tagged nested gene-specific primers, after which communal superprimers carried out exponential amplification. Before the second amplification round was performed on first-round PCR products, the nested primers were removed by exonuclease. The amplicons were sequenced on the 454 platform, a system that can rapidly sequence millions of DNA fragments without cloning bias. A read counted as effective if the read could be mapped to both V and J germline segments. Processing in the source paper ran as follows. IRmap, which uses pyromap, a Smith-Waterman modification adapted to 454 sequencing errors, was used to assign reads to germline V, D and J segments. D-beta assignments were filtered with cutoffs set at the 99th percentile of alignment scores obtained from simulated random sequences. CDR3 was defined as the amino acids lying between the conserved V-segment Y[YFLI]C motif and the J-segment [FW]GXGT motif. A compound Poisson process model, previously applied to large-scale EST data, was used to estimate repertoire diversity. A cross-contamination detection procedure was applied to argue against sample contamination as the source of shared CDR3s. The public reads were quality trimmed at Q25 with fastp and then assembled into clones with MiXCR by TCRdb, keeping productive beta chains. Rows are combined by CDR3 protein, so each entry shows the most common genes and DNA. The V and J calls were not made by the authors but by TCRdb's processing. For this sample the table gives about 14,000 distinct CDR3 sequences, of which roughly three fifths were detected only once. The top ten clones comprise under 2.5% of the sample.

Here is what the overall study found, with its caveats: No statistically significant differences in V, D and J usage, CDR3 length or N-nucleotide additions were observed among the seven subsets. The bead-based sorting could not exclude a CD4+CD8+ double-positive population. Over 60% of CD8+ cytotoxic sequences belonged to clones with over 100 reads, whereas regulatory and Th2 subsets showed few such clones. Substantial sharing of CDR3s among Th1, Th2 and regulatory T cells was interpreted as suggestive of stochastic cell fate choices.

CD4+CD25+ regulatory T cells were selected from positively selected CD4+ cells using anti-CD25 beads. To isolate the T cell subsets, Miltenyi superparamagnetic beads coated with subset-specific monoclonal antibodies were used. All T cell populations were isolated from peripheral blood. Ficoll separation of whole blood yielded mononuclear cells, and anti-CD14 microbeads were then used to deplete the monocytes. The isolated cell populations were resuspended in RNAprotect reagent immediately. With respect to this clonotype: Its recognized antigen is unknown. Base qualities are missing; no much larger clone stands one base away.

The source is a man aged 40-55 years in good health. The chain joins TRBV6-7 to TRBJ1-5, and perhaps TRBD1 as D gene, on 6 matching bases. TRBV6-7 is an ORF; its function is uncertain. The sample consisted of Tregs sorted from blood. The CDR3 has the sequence CASSADSSNQPQHF. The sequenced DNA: TGTGCCAGCAGTGCGGACAGTAGCAATCAGCCCCAGCATTTT.